The clone carrying this T cell receptor (beta chain) has a handful of counts. The target antigen is unknown. The sample originates from a study of T cells in Graves' hyperthyroidism and ophthalmopathy. General study results and limits: Blood also contained most expanded thyroid clonotypes above 0.001.

TCR beta CDR3 regions were amplified from RNA. The HTBI primer set was used in a first-round RT-PCR of the TCR CDR3. TCRdb itself ran the multiplex PCR reads through MiXCR, one entry per CDR3 protein. The sample consists of about 710,000 distinct CDR3 sequences, about 15% of them appearing once. The sequence was obtained from a man in his late teens or twenties with Graves' hyperthyroidism. The sequenced sample was blood.

The CDR3 spells CASSLILAEGTDTQYF. The DNA for the CDR3 is TGTGCCAGCAGCTTAATACTAGCCGAGGGGACAGATACGCAGTATTTT. The genes are TRBV7-3 and TRBJ2-3; D is possibly TRBD2 (6 bases). V was shortened by 1 base and J by 3 bases, with 14 bases between the two germline ends. CDR1 SGHTA and CDR2 FQGTGA come from the germline V gene. The CDR3 runs 16 residues.